Below, one T cell receptor (beta chain) is given with its context. The antigen remains unidentified. Trimming took 3 bases from V and 7 from J, leaving 21 bases between them. This CDR3 is 16 amino acids long. Germline lookup yields CDR1 MGHRA and CDR2 YSYEKL. The data were taken from a study of T cell responses to AZD1222 COVID-19 vaccine. Background on the study: Second-dose timings of about 4 or about 12 weeks were pooled. Whole-study results and caveats: Reportedly, nearly half the spike-specific TCRs target unmutated variant regions. Seropositivity was recorded at baseline in only five to seven AZD1222 recipients. Rises in breadth and depth of Spike-specific TCRs came after two AZD1222 doses.

Clones were sequenced by immunoSEQ multiplex PCR, and TCRdb holds only the in-frame ones, with some missing. Of 100,000 or so clones listed, roughly 84% are singletons. Sequencing was performed on peripheral blood, taken on day 0 of AZD1222 vaccination. The sequence was obtained from an adult in good health. The genes are TRBV4-1 and TRBJ1-2, with a tentative D call TRBD1 (5 bases). DNA for the CDR3: TGCGCCAGCAGCCAGCCAGCCCGGACTCCAGGGTCTGGCTACACCTTC. This codes for CASSQPARTPGSGYTF.